One and the same sample provided the 8 T cell receptor beta chains below, sequenced in a study of a mutant IDH1 vaccine in newly diagnosed glioma. Regarding time point: baseline, week 1 (first vaccination visit). Treatment meaning: pre-vaccination baseline after standard-of-care therapy. TCRdb's copy holds only in-frame clones and misses some; the assay was immunoSEQ multiplex PCR. The data hold some 67,000 clones, with around 88% observed a single time. The material sequenced was peripheral blood mononuclear cells (PBMCs), taken from a glioma patient treated with radiotherapy, temozolomide or both. These receptors were obtained from a woman aged 18-30 years with glioma. Some clones in this sample may be carry-over from other donors' samples.

The chain uses TRBV5-5 and TRBJ2-7; D is possibly TRBD2 (6 bases). The CDR3 runs to 15 residues. The germline V gene has CDR1 SGHKS and CDR2 YYEKEE (reference sequence). Trimming removed 0 bases at V and 4 bases at J, with 14 bases between. CDR3 nucleotides: TGTGCCAGCAGCTTGGCCTGGGGGGTAGGTTACGAGCAGTACTTC. It yields the protein CASSLAWGVGYEQYF.

V is TRBV7-2 and J is TRBJ2-2; D might be TRBD2 (6 bases). Germline CDR1 is SGHTA and CDR2 is FQGNSA. The ends were cut back, 3 bases at V and 5 bases at J, with 19 bases in the middle. The CDR3 extends over 17 amino acids. In DNA, the CDR3 is TGTGCCAGCAGCTTTCCAGCGGGTGGGGGGTGGACCGGGGAGCTGTTTTTT. It specifies CASSFPAGGGWTGELFF.

The chain has TRBV14 and TRBJ2-7; 10 positions match TRBD2. Germline V gene lookup returns CDR1 SGHDN and CDR2 FVKESK. Trimming at V came to 2 bases and at J to 4 bases, leaving 5 bases not matched to a gene. This CDR3 is built from 15 residues. The CDR3 reads CASSQRLAGLYEQYF. CDR3 in DNA: TGTGCCAGCAGCCAAAGACTAGCGGGCCTTTACGAGCAGTACTTC.

This chain connects TRBV5-5 to TRBJ1-2, with 7 bases lining up with TRBD1. The CDR3 sequence is 14 residues long. CDR1 and CDR2 from the germline V gene are SGHKS and YYEKEE (reference sequence). With V trimmed by 4 bases and J by 4 bases, 7 bases remained unmatched. CDR3: CASSEPTGAYGYTF. CDR3 in DNA: TGTGCCAGCAGCGAACCTACAGGGGCCTATGGCTACACCTTC. The whole variable domain, filled in from reference TRBV5-5 and TRBJ1-2, reads DAGVTQSPTHLIKTRGQQVTLRCSPISGHKSVSWYQQVLGQGPQFIFQYYEKEERGRGNFPDRFSARQFPNYSSELNVNALLLGDSALYLCASSEPTGAYGYTFGSGTRLTVV.

J is TRBJ2-2 and V is TRBV5-6; no definite D call. CDR1 and CDR2 (germline): SGHDT, YYEEEE. The CDR3 loop spans 13 amino acids. V shed 1 base and J shed 7 bases, with 8 bases lying between them. CDR3 loop: CASSLYGSGELFF. The CDR3 DNA follows: TGTGCCAGCAGCTTGTACGGCAGCGGGGAGCTGTTTTTT.

The chain couples TRBV9 to TRBJ2-7; tentative D call: TRBD1 (5 bases). Trimming cost V 0 bases and J 1 base, with 8 bases left between them. Germline V gene lookup returns CDR1 SGDLS and CDR2 YYNGEE. This CDR3 is built from 14 residues. CDR3 sequence: CASSVEPGSYEQYF. The CDR3 DNA follows: TGTGCCAGCAGCGTAGAGCCAGGGTCCTACGAGCAGTACTTC.

The CDR3 DNA follows: TGTGCCAGCAGCTCTCAGGACAGGGTTGGCTACACCTTC. Its protein product is CASSSQDRVGYTF. V and J are TRBV7-3 and TRBJ1-2, with TRBD1 matching 8 bases. Losses at the gene ends were 4 bases for V and 7 bases for J; bases not matched to a gene: 5. This CDR3 is built from 13 residues. Germline loops: CDR1 SGHTA, CDR2 FQGTGA.

The V call is TRBV29-1, the J call TRBJ2-1; D call uncertain. There are 14 residues in the CDR3. Trimming pared 1 base from V and 6 bases from J, leaving 13 bases between. Germline V gives CDR1 SQVTM, CDR2 ANQGSEA. CDR3 nucleotides: TGCAGCGTTGAAGGGGGTCTAAATACCAATGAGCAGTTCTTC. This sequence encodes CSVEGGLNTNEQFF.